The sequence of this T cell receptor (beta chain) was determined in a study of T cells after yellow fever vaccination. One entry per CDR3 protein, called by TCRdb with MiXCR from the 5' RACE reads. The sample has 230,000 or so distinct CDR3 sequences, 6.5% to 7.5% seen once. A few counts support this clonotype. What it binds is unknown. Study-wide points: Abundant contaminating clonotypes from the bulk population could appear in FACS-sorted repertoires. Although most clonotypes did not, a small share appeared in both CD4 and CD8 compartments.

This CDR3 region has 13 residues. Per the germline V gene, CDR1 is SGHTA and CDR2 is FQGNSA. V lost 5 bases and J 8 bases, leaving 12 bases between the germline ends. The rearrangement uses TRBV7-2 and TRBJ1-4; D is uncertain. The receptor was isolated from a man between 25 and 39 years old who received the YFV17D yellow fever vaccine. The sequences come from CD4+ T cells sorted from PBMCs, collected on the day of the yellow fever booster vaccination. CDR3 in amino acids: CASSPGPREKLFF. The CDR3 DNA follows: TGTGCCAGCAGCCCCGGTCCCCGGGAAAAACTGTTTTTT.